The source of this T cell receptor (beta chain) is a study of blood T cell repertoires in COVID-19. Study in general: Samples taken during acute and convalescent COVID-19 were collected in the United States, Italy and Spain.

Germline values: CDR1 SGHTA, CDR2 FQGNSA. V lost 5 bases to trimming and J lost 1 base; unmatched junction nucleotides: 3. The CDR3 totals 14 residues. The assay was immunoSEQ multiplex PCR, and TCRdb's table has in-frame clones only and misses some. The sample yields tens of thousands of clones, approximately 80% seen once. Sequencing input: peripheral blood. V gene TRBV7-2 combines with J gene TRBJ2-7; TRBD1 matches 9 bases. The receptor comes from a man between 60 and 75 years old with acute or convalescent COVID-19. The DNA of the CDR3 is TGTGCCAGCAGCAGAGACAGGGGGTCCTACGAGCAGTACTTC. Translation gives CASSRDRGSYEQYF.